This T cell receptor beta chain originates from a study of regulatory T cells in long-lasting Graves disease. Study results and limitations: The small sample size may have reduced accuracy. It was in persistent disease that TRBV28, TRBJ1-2 and TRBJ2-5 were favored.

Time point specified: newly diagnosed GD, antithyroid drugs for less than 3 months. From PBMCs, RNA was extracted and then used to make the TCR library. Ten or more counts support this clonotype. Its matching antigen is unknown. The CDR3 runs 13 residues. Trimming left V 3 bases short and J 5 bases short, with 10 bases between. The germline gives CDR1 DFQATT, CDR2 SNEGSKA (reference sequence). Building of the TCR beta libraries involved iRepertoire HTBI primers and Arm-PCR of CDR3 regions. MiXCR, applied by TCRdb to the multiplex PCR reads, yields one record per CDR3 protein. The sample records roughly 250,000 distinct CDR3 sequences, approximately 20% being singletons. The same data also went into a second study, on T cells in Graves' hyperthyroidism and ophthalmopathy. As reported in that work: Together with thyroid ultrasound, orbital computed tomography, serum thyroxine and TRAb, clinical symptoms were used for diagnoses. HTBI primers were employed in a first-round RT-PCR of the TCR CDR3.

This sequence was found in a woman between 25 and 40 years old with Graves disease. The sequences come from peripheral blood mononuclear cells (PBMCs), collected at new diagnosis, from a patient treated with antithyroid drugs. The rearrangement joins TRBV20-1 to TRBJ2-2; no clear D. CDR3 protein: CSASQDPTGELFF. CDR3 bases: TGCAGTGCTAGTCAGGATCCAACCGGGGAGCTGTTTTTT.